Presented here are 32 T cell receptor beta chains from one specimen sequenced in a study of tumor and adjacent non-tumor tissue in lung cancer. RNA was extracted from bulk tissue without any cell sorting. More than 3 cm separated this lung sample from the edge of the tumor. TCRbeta libraries were built with three rounds of nested PCR, modified from ARM-PCR. TCRdb reanalysed the multiplex PCR reads using MiXCR and keeps one entry per CDR3 protein. The sample has about 75,000 distinct CDR3 sequences; less than 75% are singletons. Source material: distant non-tumor lung tissue. Receptor source: a woman aged 50 to 65 with non-small cell lung cancer.

This clonotype was detected many times. The chain uses TRBV20-1 and TRBJ2-1, with 9 nucleotides matching TRBD1. Per the germline V gene, CDR1 is DFQATT and CDR2 is SNEGSKA (reference sequence). V lost 5 bases and J lost 7; bases outside the gene matches: 6. This CDR3 is 13 amino acids long. CDR3 sequence (DNA): TGCAGTGCTGGACAGGGGATAAGTAATGAGCAGTTCTTC. The encoded protein is CSAGQGISNEQFF.

In the case of this clonotype: Mismatch with germline at one junction end may stem from a read error. This chain links TRBV12-3 or TRBV12-4 with TRBJ1-5; D possibly corresponds to TRBD1 (5 bases). The CDR3 totals 16 residues. The CDR3 region has the DNA TGTGCCAGCAGTTTGGGGGGGGTTTATGGCAATCAGCCCCAGCAGTTT. It yields the protein CASSLGGVYGNQPQQF.

This clonotype was observed once. At one boundary the junction diverges from the germline segment, which might be a read error. The chain employs TRBV11-1 and TRBJ2-1, with D perhaps being TRBD1 or TRBD2 (5 bases each). This CDR3 spans 13 amino acids. Germline assignment: CDR1 SGHAT and CDR2 FQDESV (reference sequence). The CDR3 spells CTSQSGVGDGQSF. For the CDR3, the DNA is TGTACCAGCCAGTCTGGGGTGGGGGATGGGCAGTCCTTC.

The sample holds many counts of this clonotype. The chain has TRBV10-3 and TRBJ1-6; 8 bases map to TRBD1. With 0 bases clipped from V and 9 bases from J, the junction kept 7 bases outside the gene matches. Per the germline V gene, CDR1 is ENHRY and CDR2 is SYGVKD. The CDR3 runs to 16 residues. DNA of the CDR3: TGTGCCATCAGTGAGTCGCCCCCAGGGGGCACTTCACCCCTCCACTTT. Encoded protein: CAISESPPGGTSPLHF.

The sample holds a few counts of this clonotype. A much larger clone sits a single nucleotide away, making a read error possible. The chain uses TRBV6-5 and TRBJ2-1; D unclear. Between the trimmed V and J ends, which lost 2 bases and 0 bases, there was a span of 5 bases. The CDR3 is 14 amino acids. Germline V gene data show CDR1 as MNHEY and CDR2 as SVGAGI. This chain's CDR3 is CASSYTGSYNEQFF. The CDR3 DNA reads TGTGCCAGCAGTTACACTGGCTCCTACAATGAGCAGTTCTTC.

In regard to this clonotype: Germline and junction disagree at one end, which may indicate a read error. The chain combines TRBV11-2 with TRBJ2-7; the D gene is possibly TRBD2 (6 bases). Germline values: CDR1 SGHAT, CDR2 FQNNGV. The CDR3 length is 16 residues. As DNA, the CDR3 is TGTACCAGCACCACAATGGCTGGCGGGATCTCCTACGAGCAGTACTTC. This translates into CTSTTMAGGISYEQYF.

Points on this clonotype: This could be a read error, since a much larger clone is one nucleotide away. This chain joins TRBV12-3 or TRBV12-4 and TRBJ2-1; 9 positions agree with TRBD1. The CDR3 loop spans 15 amino acids. CDR3 protein: CASSLGQGMDNGQFF. The CDR3, as DNA: TGTGCCAGCAGCCTGGGACAGGGTATGGACAATGGGCAGTTCTTC.

The rearrangement joins TRBV11-2 to TRBJ2-5, with a possible D match to TRBD1 (7 bases). V was shortened by 5 bases and J by 9 bases, with 19 bases between the two germline ends. Per the germline V gene, CDR1 is SGHAT and CDR2 is FQNNGV. The CDR3 is made up of 14 amino acids. CDR3 loop: CASSPKAGGPAQYF. The CDR3 DNA reads TGTGCCAGCAGCCCAAAGGCAGGGGGGCCGGCCCAGTACTTC.

J is TRBJ2-1 and V is TRBV5-1; TRBD1 matches at 8 bases. The CDR3 is made up of 15 amino acids. The germline gives CDR1 SGHRS, CDR2 YFSETQ. Unmatched junction bases numbered 1, after V lost 0 bases and J lost 2 bases. The CDR3 loop is CASSLGQGTYNEQFF. The CDR3 bases are TGCGCCAGCAGCTTGGGACAGGGGACCTACAATGAGCAGTTCTTC.

Note on this clonotype: This clone may be a read error of a much larger clone one base away. The genes are TRBV12-3 or TRBV12-4 and TRBJ1-6; 7 positions agree with TRBD1. The length of the CDR3 is 14 residues. CDR3 DNA sequence: TGTGTCAGCAGCCTAGCAGGGGGGAATTCACCCCTCCACTTT. It yields the protein CVSSLAGGNSPLHF.

About this clonotype itself: Germline and junction disagree at one end, which may indicate a read error. V is TRBV11-2 and J is TRBJ2-7, with no clear D. The V gene's germline CDR1 is SGHAT and CDR2 FQNNGV. This CDR3 has 11 amino acids. This chain's CDR3 is CACSSSREQYF. CDR3 nucleotides: TGTGCCTGTAGCTCCTCAAGAGAGCAATACTTC. Supplemented by reference TRBV11-2 and TRBJ2-7, the full variable domain reads EAGVAQSPRYKIIEKRQSVAFWCNPISGHATLYWYQQILGQGPKLLIQFQNNGVVDDSQLPKDRFSAERLKGVDSTLKIQPAKLEDSAVYLCACSSSREQYFGPGTRLTVT.

The rearrangement uses TRBV25-1 and TRBJ2-7, with a tentative D call TRBD1 (6 bases). Germline V gene data show CDR1 as MGHDK and CDR2 as SYGVNS. This CDR3 has 15 amino acids. V was pared by 6 bases and J by 6 bases, with 21 bases between. CDR3 sequence reads: CASSQTVNTGSEQYF. CDR3 in DNA: TGTGCCAGCAGCCAAACTGTAAATACAGGGAGCGAGCAGTACTTC.

The genes are TRBV13 and TRBJ2-3; D not certain. The CDR3 is 11 amino acids. Trimming removed 3 bases at V and 2 bases at J, with 0 bases between. Germline V gene lookup returns CDR1 PRHDT and CDR2 FYEKMQ (reference sequence). In DNA, the CDR3 is TGTGCCAGCAGCTTCACAGATACGCAGTATTTT. Protein: CASSFTDTQYF. Complete variable domain (other parts from reference TRBV13 and TRBJ2-3): AAGVIQSPRHLIKEKRETATLKCYPIPRHDTVYWYQQGPGQDPQFLISFYEKMQSDKGSIPDRFSAQQFSDYHSELNMSSLELGDSALYFCASSFTDTQYFGPGTRLTVL.

In regard to this clonotype: A much larger clone lies a single base off, so this may be a read error. This sequence joins TRBV5-4 and TRBJ2-1; D could derive from TRBD1 or TRBD2 (5 bases each). The CDR3 runs 16 residues. Germline loops: CDR1 SGHNT, CDR2 YYREEE (reference sequence). The CDR3 sequence: CASSKRDGSSFNEQFF. The CDR3, as DNA: TGTGCCAGCAGCAAAAGGGACGGAAGCTCCTTCAATGAGCAGTTCTTC. Complete variable domain (other parts from reference TRBV5-4 and TRBJ2-1): ETGVTQSPTHLIKTRGQQVTLRCSSQSGHNTVSWYQQALGQGPQFIFQYYREEENGRGNFPPRFSGLQFPNYSSELNVNALELDDSALYLCASSKRDGSSFNEQFFGPGTRLTVL.

This clonotype was seen many times. V and J are TRBV20-1 and TRBJ2-1; 8 bases line up with TRBD2. V dropped 3 bases and J dropped 7; count of bases not matched to a gene: 5. This CDR3 has 13 residues. CDR1 DFQATT and CDR2 SNEGSKA come from the germline V gene (reference sequence). As DNA, the CDR3 is TGCAGTGCTAGCGAACTAGCGGAAAATGAGCAGTTCTTC. Protein product: CSASELAENEQFF.

Of note for this clonotype: An end of the junction differs from the germline gene, which may be a read error. V gene TRBV11-2 combines with J gene TRBJ2-7; D may be TRBD2 (5 bases). The CDR3 runs to 18 residues. Per germline, CDR1 SGHAT and CDR2 FQNNGV. The CDR3 DNA follows: TGTGTCAGCAGCTTAGCCCCACTAACGGGAAGTAGCTCCTACGAGCAGTACTTC. It specifies CVSSLAPLTGSSSYEQYF.

The rearrangement joins TRBV12-3 or TRBV12-4 to TRBJ1-2; maybe TRBD1 (5 bases). The CDR3 is 14 amino acids. The V gene lost 7 bases and the J gene lost 12 bases, with 24 bases spanning the gap. CDR3: CASNPGGGGYDHTF. CDR3 DNA: TGTGCCAGCAACCCGGGGGGGGGAGGCTATGACCACACCTTC.

This sequence joins TRBV7-8 and TRBJ2-2; a weak D match, TRBD1 (5 bases). The CDR3 covers 15 residues. From germline, CDR1 is SGHVS and CDR2 FQNEAQ. V was cut by 2 bases and J by 4 bases, with 11 bases left in between. The CDR3 here is CASSLQGGGTGELFF. The CDR3 nucleotides are TGTGCCAGCAGCTTACAGGGCGGTGGCACCGGGGAGCTGTTTTTT.

With respect to this clonotype: The junction shows a germline mismatch at one end, possibly a read error. This sequence joins TRBV6-5 and TRBJ2-5; 7 nucleotides match TRBD2. Germline CDR1 is MNHEY and CDR2 is SVGAGI. The CDR3 consists of 15 residues. The CDR3 DNA reads as TGTGACAGCAGAGTACGAGCGGGATGTTCGGGGGGCCAGTACTTC. Amino acid sequence: CDSRVRAGCSGGQYF.

Points on this clonotype: One end of the junction is discordant with germline, which a read error may explain. The gene calls are TRBV10-2 and TRBJ2-1; 8 positions agree with TRBD1. The germline gives CDR1 WSHSY, CDR2 SAAADI. The CDR3 sequence is 13 residues long. The CDR3 sequence is CVSRQGNYNEQFF. As DNA, the CDR3 is TGTGTCAGTAGACAGGGGAACTACAATGAGCAGTTCTTC.

Note on this clonotype: Sequence at one end of the junction differs from germline and may be a read error. This chain uses TRBV29-1 with TRBJ2-7, with D perhaps matching TRBD1 (5 bases). This CDR3 is 13 amino acids long. Per the germline V gene, CDR1 is SQVTM and CDR2 is ANQGSEA. In DNA, the CDR3 is TGCAGCGTGGAAACGACAGACTCCTACGAGCAGTATTTC. Protein: CSVETTDSYEQYF.

This clonotype was found once. The CDR3 DNA is TGTGCCAGCACTTCGACTGACAGGGGGCCCCGGAATACTGAAGCTTTCTTT. It is translated as CASTSTDRGPRNTEAFF. The rearrangement links TRBV28 to TRBJ1-1; 10 bases are a match to TRBD1. CDR3 size: 17 residues. From germline, CDR1 is MDHEN and CDR2 SYDVKM. With 7 bases clipped from V and 5 bases from J, the junction kept 16 bases outside the gene matches.

For this clonotype: The junction departs from the called germline gene at one end, perhaps through a read error. The chain links TRBV11-1 to TRBJ2-3; unclear D gene. The CDR3 has 14 residues. Per germline, CDR1 SGHAT and CDR2 FQDESV (reference sequence). CDR3 sequence: CASGLTIGTDTQYF. The DNA of the CDR3 is TGTGCCAGCGGCTTAACGATCGGGACAGATACGCAGTATTTT.

As concerns this clonotype: Because the CDR3 is missing its conserved closing phenylalanine or tryptophan, this is likely a read error. This rearrangement joins TRBV20-1 to TRBJ2-1, with 7 bases matching TRBD2. Germline-derived CDR1 and CDR2 are DFQATT and SNEGSKA (reference sequence). Trimming at V came to 7 bases and at J to 6 bases, leaving 12 bases not matched to a gene. The CDR3 loop spans 14 amino acids. The CDR3 region is CSVSPGGGVNEQFL. CDR3 nucleotides: TGCAGTGTCAGCCCGGGAGGTGGTGTCAATGAGCAGTTCCTC.

This clonotype was counted many times. The CDR3 sequence is CSARPGQGNEKLFF. The CDR3, as DNA: TGCAGTGCTAGACCGGGACAGGGGAATGAAAAACTGTTTTTT. The rearrangement joins TRBV20-1 to TRBJ1-4; 10 bases are a match to TRBD1. CDR1 and CDR2 (germline): DFQATT, SNEGSKA (reference sequence). The CDR3 loop spans 14 amino acids. J gave up 5 bases and V 2 bases, and 2 bases lay outside the gene matches.

The chain links TRBV20-1 to TRBJ2-7; no clear D gene. The ends were cut back, 3 bases at V and 3 bases at J, with 15 bases in the middle. The CDR3 is made up of 14 amino acids. CDR1 is DFQATT, CDR2 SNEGSKA, per germline (reference sequence). The CDR3 sequence is CSASREDMDYEQYF. The CDR3 DNA sequence: TGCAGTGCTAGCCGAGAAGACATGGACTACGAGCAGTACTTC.

The CDR3 here is CASSEYGRGRSNTGELFF. The CDR3 coding sequence is TGTGCCAGCAGTGAATACGGCAGGGGACGCTCGAACACCGGGGAGCTGTTTTTT. The genes are TRBV6-1 and TRBJ2-2; D possibly corresponds to TRBD1 (6 bases). The CDR3 sequence is 18 residues long. V was shortened by 2 bases and J by 0 bases, with 16 bases between the two germline ends. Germline CDR1 and CDR2: MNHNS and SASEGT.

On this clonotype itself: One end of the junction varies from germline; a read error may be responsible. V gene TRBV7-9 combines with J gene TRBJ2-1; D assignment may be TRBD1 or TRBD2 (6 bases each). The CDR3 spans 15 residues. Germline-derived CDR1 and CDR2 are SEHNR and FQNEAQ (reference sequence). CDR3 protein: CASSSQGRFYNQQFF. In DNA form, the CDR3 reads TGTGCCAGCAGCTCCCAGGGGAGGTTTTACAATCAGCAGTTCTTC.

Note on this clonotype: One end of the junction varies from germline; a read error may be responsible. The genes are TRBV5-1 and TRBJ2-5, with 7 bases matching TRBD1. This CDR3 spans 14 amino acids. Germline CDR1 is SGHRS and CDR2 is YFSETQ. CDR3 in DNA: TGCGCCAGCAGTTTGGACAGGTTCCACGAGACCCAGCACTTC. Translated: CASSLDRFHETQHF.

This clonotype was recorded at least ten times. This chain uses TRBV29-1 with TRBJ1-5, with D possibly being TRBD1 (5 bases). The CDR3 totals 14 residues. The germline CDR1 and CDR2 sequences are SQVTM and ANQGSEA. Trimming cost V 7 bases and J 2 bases, with 15 bases left between them. The CDR3: CSASSGDGNQPQHF. The CDR3 DNA is TGCAGCGCCTCGTCGGGGGACGGCAATCAGCCCCAGCATTTT.

This clonotype was seen a few times. V and J are TRBV5-5 and TRBJ1-4; the D gene is possibly TRBD1 (5 bases). The CDR3 is 17 amino acids. V dropped 0 bases and J dropped 3 bases, with 15 bases sitting between them. The germline CDR1 and CDR2 sequences are SGHKS and YYEKEE (reference sequence). CDR3: CASSLAGRETANEKLFF. CDR3 DNA sequence: TGTGCCAGCAGCTTGGCGGGCAGGGAAACAGCTAATGAAAAACTGTTTTTT.

With regard to this clonotype: A much larger clone is a single base away; this may be a read error. The genes are TRBV7-9 and TRBJ2-1; either TRBD1 or TRBD2 may fit D (5 bases each). The CDR3 runs to 13 residues. Germline loops: CDR1 SEHNR, CDR2 FQNEAQ (reference sequence). The V gene lost 4 bases and the J gene lost 10 bases, with 14 bases spanning the gap. This CDR3 reads CASSWRGVQEQFF. CDR3 DNA: TGTGCCAGCAGCTGGAGAGGGGTTCAGGAGCAGTTCTTC.